This TCR beta chain was found in a study of brain T cells in children with intractable seizures. In regard to this clone: Its target is not known.

Overall study findings and caveats: Patients' HCMV serostatus was unknown; virus specificity rests on CDR3 similarity alone. Pre-surgery blood may have been undersampled, hiding some clones.

Profiling relied on immunoSEQ multiplex PCR, and the TCRdb table lists in-frame clones only, not all of them. Altogether under 400,000 clones are present, over 90% being singletons, with the ten largest covering approximately 5%. The V end was cut by 5 bases, the J end by 3 bases, with 11 bases between. The CDR3 spans 13 residues. Germline assignment: CDR1 SGHNT and CDR2 YENEEA. Time point reported: blood from clinic visit 5 months post-surgery; TSC patient then seizure free. The sequenced cases were selected for having the highest brain T cell transcript signatures. At least one anti-epileptic drug was given before surgery.

The clonotype comes from a boy in the first two years of life with tuberous sclerosis and intractable seizures. Here the sequenced sample was peripheral blood, taken more than 4 months after surgery. This rearrangement joins TRBV11-3 to TRBJ2-7; D not resolved. CDR3 DNA sequence: TGTGCCAGCAGCGTTACCCCAATCTACGAGCAGTACTTC. Translated: CASSVTPIYEQYF.